This entry lists 11 T cell receptor beta chains sequenced from one sample in a study of T cells in Graves' hyperthyroidism and ophthalmopathy. The source material, RNA transcripts, was used to amplify TCR beta CDR3 regions. HTBI primers drove first-round RT-PCR of the TCR CDR3. MiXCR, applied by TCRdb to the multiplex PCR reads, yields one record per CDR3 protein. This table has more than 500,000 distinct CDR3 sequences, roughly 15% appearing once. Sequencing was carried out using blood. The source of these receptors is a woman aged 30 to 39 with Graves' ophthalmopathy.

A note on this clonotype: As the CDR3 is not closed by the conserved phenylalanine or tryptophan, this likely results from a read error. The chain recombines TRBV29-1 with TRBJ2-7; TRBD2 might be the D (6 bases). The ends were cut back, 6 bases at V and 3 bases at J, with 9 bases in the middle. Germline V gene lookup returns CDR1 SQVTM and CDR2 ANQGSEA. The CDR3 has 11 residues. The CDR3 DNA follows: TGCAGCGTGGACTACAGCTACGAGCAGTACTCC. The encoded protein is CSVDYSYEQYS.

V and J are TRBV5-1 and TRBJ2-5; TRBD2 is a possible D gene (5 bases). The germline CDR1 and CDR2 sequences are SGHRS and YFSETQ. The CDR3 is 16 amino acids. V dropped 0 bases and J dropped 1 base, with 13 bases sitting between them. The CDR3 loop is CASSLGVARIQETQYF. The CDR3 region has the DNA TGCGCCAGCAGCTTGGGGGTAGCGCGAATCCAAGAGACCCAGTACTTC.

Remarks on this clonotype: A much larger clone differs by one base, so this may be a read error. V is TRBV5-6 and J is TRBJ1-2; D is unclear. Germline V gene data show CDR1 as SGHDT and CDR2 as YYEEEE. V dropped 5 bases and J dropped 2 bases, with 19 bases sitting between them. The CDR3 runs 16 residues. CDR3 protein: CASRAYSHESNYGYTF. The CDR3 DNA sequence: TGTGCCAGCAGGGCCTACAGCCACGAATCGAACTATGGCTACACCTTC.

This clonotype came up a few times. This rearrangement joins TRBV11-2 to TRBJ2-5; unclear D gene. V lost 2 bases and J 5 bases, leaving 9 bases between the germline ends. The CDR3 spans 13 residues. The germline CDR1 and CDR2 sequences are SGHAT and FQNNGV. CDR3 coding DNA: TGTGCCAGCAGCTTAAAGCTTGGGGAGACCCAGTACTTC. Translated: CASSLKLGETQYF.

As to this clonotype: This may arise from a read error, as a much more abundant clone is one base away. The CDR3 DNA reads TGTGCCAGCAGTCCTTCCGGGACTAGCGGAGGGGAGCAGTTCTTC. Translation: CASSPSGTSGGEQFF. The chain links TRBV28 to TRBJ2-1, with TRBD2 identical over 11 bases. The length of the CDR3 is 15 residues. CDR1 and CDR2 from the germline V gene are MDHEN and SYDVKM. Trimming cost V 5 bases and J 10 bases; bases outside gene matches: 10. The variable domain in full, completed from reference TRBV28 and TRBJ2-1, reads DVKVTQSSRYLVKRTGEKVFLECVQDMDHENMFWYRQDPGLGLRLIYFSYDVKMKEKGDIPEGYSVSREKKERFSLILESASTNQTSMYLCASSPSGTSGGEQFFGPGTRLTVL.

This clonotype was seen a handful of times. The J gene is TRBJ1-3, the V gene TRBV15; no reliable D call. This CDR3 has 13 amino acids. Germline V gene lookup returns CDR1 LNHNV and CDR2 YYDKDF (reference sequence). The germline V and J ends were trimmed by 1 base and 0 bases, with 1 base remaining between them. CDR3 residues: CATSRASGNTIYF. CDR3 nucleotides: TGTGCCACCAGCAGAGCCTCTGGAAACACCATATATTTT. The full variable domain, with the rest looked up from reference TRBV15 and TRBJ1-3, is DAMVIQNPRYQVTQFGKPVTLSCSQTLNHNVMYWYQQKSSQAPKLLFHYYDKDFNNEADTPDNFQSRRPNTSFCFLDIRSPGLGDTAMYLCATSRASGNTIYFGEGSWLTVV.

This clonotype was counted a few times. The rearrangement joins TRBV12-3 or TRBV12-4 to TRBJ1-1; 9 bases align to TRBD1. The CDR3 consists of 15 residues. V gave up 6 bases and J gave up 1 base; unmatched junction bases: 6. CDR3 nucleotide sequence: TGTGCCAGCAGACGAGACAGGGGGTGGAACACTGAAGCTTTCTTT. Amino acids: CASRRDRGWNTEAFF.

This clonotype has a handful of counts. The chain recombines TRBV19 with TRBJ1-5; D remains unclear. The CDR3 has 15 residues. V was cut by 7 bases and J by 3 bases, with 16 bases left in between. The V gene's germline CDR1 is LNHDA and CDR2 SQIVND (reference sequence). The CDR3 sequence is CASKTRTHANQPQHF. The CDR3, as DNA: TGTGCCAGTAAAACCCGAACTCATGCCAATCAGCCCCAGCATTTT.

A single count supports this clonotype. A much larger clone sits a single nucleotide away, making a read error possible. The chain carries TRBV6-2 or TRBV6-3 and TRBJ1-1, with D perhaps matching TRBD1 (6 bases). This CDR3 comprises 13 residues. CDR1 and CDR2 from the germline V gene are MNHEY and SVGEGT. V was trimmed by 7 bases and J by 6 bases, leaving 15 bases between them. As DNA, the CDR3 is TGTGCCAGCAATACAGGGTGGGACGCTGAAGCTTTCTTT. Protein: CASNTGWDAEAFF.

The chain carries TRBV5-1 and TRBJ2-1, with 8 bases lining up with TRBD1. Germline loops: CDR1 SGHRS, CDR2 YFSETQ. J lost 7 bases, V lost 4 bases, and 25 bases had no gene match. The CDR3 has 20 amino acids. CDR3 residues: CASSLTRDRMPYTKRNEQFF. The CDR3, as DNA: TGCGCCAGCAGCCTTACCCGGGACAGGATGCCCTATACGAAAAGGAATGAGCAGTTCTTC. Combining the CDR3 with reference TRBV5-1 and TRBJ2-1 gives the whole variable domain KAGVTQTPRYLIKTRGQQVTLSCSPISGHRSVSWYQQTPGQGLQFLFEYFSETQRNKGNFPGRFSGRQFSNSRSEMNVSTLELGDSALYLCASSLTRDRMPYTKRNEQFFGPGTRLTVL.

In its sample, this clonotype was seen many times. The rearrangement joins TRBV29-1 to TRBJ1-1; weak D call: TRBD1 (5 bases). This CDR3 spans 14 amino acids. Per the germline V gene, CDR1 is SQVTM and CDR2 is ANQGSEA. V lost 7 bases, J lost 7 bases, and 22 bases lay in between. CDR3 sequence: CSAEGEKAGREAFF. The CDR3 coding sequence is TGCAGCGCAGAAGGGGAGAAGGCGGGACGTGAAGCTTTCTTT.